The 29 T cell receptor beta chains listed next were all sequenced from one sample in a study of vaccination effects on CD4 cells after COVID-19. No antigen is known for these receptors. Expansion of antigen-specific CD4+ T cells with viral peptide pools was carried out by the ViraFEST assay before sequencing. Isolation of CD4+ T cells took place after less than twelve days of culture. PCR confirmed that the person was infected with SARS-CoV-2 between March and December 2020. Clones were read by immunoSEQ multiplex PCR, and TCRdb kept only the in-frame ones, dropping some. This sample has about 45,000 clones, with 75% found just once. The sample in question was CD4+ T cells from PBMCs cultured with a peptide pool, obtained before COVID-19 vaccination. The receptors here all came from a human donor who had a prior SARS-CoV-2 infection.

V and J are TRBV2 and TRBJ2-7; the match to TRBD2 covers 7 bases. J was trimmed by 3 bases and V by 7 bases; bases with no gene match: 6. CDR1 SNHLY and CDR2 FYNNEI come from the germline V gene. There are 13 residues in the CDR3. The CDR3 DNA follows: TGTGCCAGCATCGGAGGACTAGACTACGAGCAGTACTTC. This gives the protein CASIGGLDYEQYF.

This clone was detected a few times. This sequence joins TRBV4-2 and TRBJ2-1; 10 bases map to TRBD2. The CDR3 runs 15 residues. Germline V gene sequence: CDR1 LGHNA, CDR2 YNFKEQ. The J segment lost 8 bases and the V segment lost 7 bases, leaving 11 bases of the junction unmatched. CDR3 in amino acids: CASNAAGGPRDEQFF. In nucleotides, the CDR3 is TGTGCCAGCAACGCAGCGGGAGGGCCTAGGGATGAGCAGTTCTTC.

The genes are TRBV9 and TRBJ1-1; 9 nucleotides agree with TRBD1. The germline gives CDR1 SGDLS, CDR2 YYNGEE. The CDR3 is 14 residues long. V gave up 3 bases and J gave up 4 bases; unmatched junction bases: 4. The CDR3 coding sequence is TGTGCCAGCAGCGCACAGGGGGCGGGCACTGAAGCTTTCTTT. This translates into CASSAQGAGTEAFF.

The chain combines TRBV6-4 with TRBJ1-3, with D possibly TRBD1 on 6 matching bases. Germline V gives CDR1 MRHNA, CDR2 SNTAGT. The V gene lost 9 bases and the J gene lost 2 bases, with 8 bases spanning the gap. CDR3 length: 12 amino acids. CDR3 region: CARQGPGNTIYF. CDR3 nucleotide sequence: TGTGCCAGACAGGGTCCTGGAAACACCATATATTTT.

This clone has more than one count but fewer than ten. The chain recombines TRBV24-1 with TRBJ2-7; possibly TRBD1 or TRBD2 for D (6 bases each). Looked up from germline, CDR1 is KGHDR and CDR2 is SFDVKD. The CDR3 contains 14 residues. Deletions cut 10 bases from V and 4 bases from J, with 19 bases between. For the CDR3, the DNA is TGTGCCACATGGTCCCCGGGGGCGAGATACGAGCAGTACTTC. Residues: CATWSPGARYEQYF.

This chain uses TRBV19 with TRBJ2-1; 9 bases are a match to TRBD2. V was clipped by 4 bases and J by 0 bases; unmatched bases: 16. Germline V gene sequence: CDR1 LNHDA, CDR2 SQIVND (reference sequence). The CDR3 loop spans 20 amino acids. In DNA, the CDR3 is TGTGCCAGTAGTAAGGCGGGAACAGCGGGGGGCCCGAGCTCCTACAATGAGCAGTTCTTC. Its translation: CASSKAGTAGGPSSYNEQFF.

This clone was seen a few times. The CDR3 spells CASSLVPRRRAYSPLHF. CDR3 bases: TGTGCCAGCAGCTTAGTCCCCCGTCGGCGGGCCTATTCACCCCTCCACTTT. The V gene is TRBV7-2, the J gene TRBJ1-6; D remains unclear. This CDR3 comprises 17 residues. Germline V gives CDR1 SGHTA, CDR2 FQGNSA. V shed 1 base and J shed 8 bases, with 18 bases lying between them.

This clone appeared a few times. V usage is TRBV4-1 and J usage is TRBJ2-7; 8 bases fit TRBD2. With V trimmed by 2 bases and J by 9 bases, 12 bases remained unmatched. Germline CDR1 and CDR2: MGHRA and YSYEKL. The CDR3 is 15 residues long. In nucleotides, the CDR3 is TGCGCCAGCAGCCAACGGCCGGGACTAGATTTGTGGCAGTACTTC. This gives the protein CASSQRPGLDLWQYF.

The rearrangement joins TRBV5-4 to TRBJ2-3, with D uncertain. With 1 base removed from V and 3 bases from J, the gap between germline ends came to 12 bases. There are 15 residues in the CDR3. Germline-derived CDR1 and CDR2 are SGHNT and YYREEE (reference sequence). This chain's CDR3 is CASSLKGFRTDTQYF. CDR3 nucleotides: TGTGCCAGCAGCTTGAAAGGGTTTCGGACAGATACGCAGTATTTT. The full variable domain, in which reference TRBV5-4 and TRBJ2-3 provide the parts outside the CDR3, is ETGVTQSPTHLIKTRGQQVTLRCSSQSGHNTVSWYQQALGQGPQFIFQYYREEENGRGNFPPRFSGLQFPNYSSELNVNALELDDSALYLCASSLKGFRTDTQYFGPGTRLTVL.

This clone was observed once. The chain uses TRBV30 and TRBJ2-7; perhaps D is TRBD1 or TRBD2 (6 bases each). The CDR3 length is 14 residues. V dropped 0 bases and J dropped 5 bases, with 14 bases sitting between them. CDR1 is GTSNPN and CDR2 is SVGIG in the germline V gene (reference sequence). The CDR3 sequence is CAWSVKGGSDEQYF. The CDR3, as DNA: TGTGCCTGGAGTGTAAAGGGGGGTTCTGACGAGCAGTACTTC.

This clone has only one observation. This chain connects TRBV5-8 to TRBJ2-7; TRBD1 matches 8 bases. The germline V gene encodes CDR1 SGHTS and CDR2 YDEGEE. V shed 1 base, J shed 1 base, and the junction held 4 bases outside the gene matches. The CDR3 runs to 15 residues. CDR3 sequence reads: CASSLTGGPSYEQYF. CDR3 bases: TGTGCCAGCAGCTTGACAGGGGGGCCTTCCTACGAGCAGTACTTC.

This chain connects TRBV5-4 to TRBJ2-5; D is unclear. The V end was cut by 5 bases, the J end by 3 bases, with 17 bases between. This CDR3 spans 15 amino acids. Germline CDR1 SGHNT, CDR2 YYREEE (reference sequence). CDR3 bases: TGTGCCAGCAGTACCCCTAGGGAAAGAAAAGAGACCCAGTACTTC. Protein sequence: CASSTPRERKETQYF.

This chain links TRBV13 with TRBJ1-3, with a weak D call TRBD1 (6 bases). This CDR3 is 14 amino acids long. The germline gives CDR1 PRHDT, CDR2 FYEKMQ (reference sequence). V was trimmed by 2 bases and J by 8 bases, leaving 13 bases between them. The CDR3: CASSLRHRADTIYF. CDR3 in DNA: TGTGCCAGCAGCTTAAGGCACAGGGCTGACACCATATATTTT.

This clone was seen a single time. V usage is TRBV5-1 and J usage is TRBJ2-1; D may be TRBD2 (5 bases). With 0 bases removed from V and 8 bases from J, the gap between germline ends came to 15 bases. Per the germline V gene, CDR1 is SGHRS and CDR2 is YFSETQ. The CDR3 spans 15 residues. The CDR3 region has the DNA TGCGCCAGCAGCTTGGATGCTCCCGGAGGACATGAGCAGTTCTTC. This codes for CASSLDAPGGHEQFF.

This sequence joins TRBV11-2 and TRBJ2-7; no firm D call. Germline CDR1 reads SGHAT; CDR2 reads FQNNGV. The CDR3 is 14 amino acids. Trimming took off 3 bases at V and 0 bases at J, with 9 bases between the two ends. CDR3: CASSFFKHSYEQYF. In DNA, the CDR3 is TGTGCCAGCAGCTTTTTTAAGCACTCCTACGAGCAGTACTTC.

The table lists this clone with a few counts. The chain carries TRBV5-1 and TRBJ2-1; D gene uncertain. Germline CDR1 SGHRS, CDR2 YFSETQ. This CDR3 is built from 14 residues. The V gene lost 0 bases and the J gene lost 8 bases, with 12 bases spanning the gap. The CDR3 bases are TGCGCCAGCAGCTTGGGACTTAGAGGCGATGAGCAGTTCTTC. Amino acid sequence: CASSLGLRGDEQFF. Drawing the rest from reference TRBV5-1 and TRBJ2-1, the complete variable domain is KAGVTQTPRYLIKTRGQQVTLSCSPISGHRSVSWYQQTPGQGLQFLFEYFSETQRNKGNFPGRFSGRQFSNSRSEMNVSTLELGDSALYLCASSLGLRGDEQFFGPGTRLTVL.

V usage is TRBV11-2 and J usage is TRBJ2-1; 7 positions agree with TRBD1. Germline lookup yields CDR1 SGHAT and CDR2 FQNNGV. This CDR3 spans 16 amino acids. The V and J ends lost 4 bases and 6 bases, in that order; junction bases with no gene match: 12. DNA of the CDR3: TGTGCCAGCAGCTCAACCAGAGGGGGCAAGGGCAATGAGCAGTTCTTC. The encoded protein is CASSSTRGGKGNEQFF.

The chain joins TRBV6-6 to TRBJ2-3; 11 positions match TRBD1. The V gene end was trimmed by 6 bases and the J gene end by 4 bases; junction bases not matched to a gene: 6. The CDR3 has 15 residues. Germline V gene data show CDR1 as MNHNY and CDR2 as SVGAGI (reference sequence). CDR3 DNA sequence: TGTGCCAGCAGGGGACAGGGGGTCGGCCCAGATACGCAGTATTTT. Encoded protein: CASRGQGVGPDTQYF.

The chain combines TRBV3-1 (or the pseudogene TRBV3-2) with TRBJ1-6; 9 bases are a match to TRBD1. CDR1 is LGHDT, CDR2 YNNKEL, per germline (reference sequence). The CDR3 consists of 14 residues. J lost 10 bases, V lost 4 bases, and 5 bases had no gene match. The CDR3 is CASSPDRGESPLHF. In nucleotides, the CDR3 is TGTGCCAGCAGCCCGGACAGGGGCGAATCACCCCTCCACTTT.

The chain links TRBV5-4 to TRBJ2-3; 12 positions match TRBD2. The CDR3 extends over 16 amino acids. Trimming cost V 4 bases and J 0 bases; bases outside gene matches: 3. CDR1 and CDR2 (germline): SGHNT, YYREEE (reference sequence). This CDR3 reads CASSGLAGLSTDTQYF. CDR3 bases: TGTGCCAGCAGCGGACTAGCGGGGCTTAGCACAGATACGCAGTATTTT.

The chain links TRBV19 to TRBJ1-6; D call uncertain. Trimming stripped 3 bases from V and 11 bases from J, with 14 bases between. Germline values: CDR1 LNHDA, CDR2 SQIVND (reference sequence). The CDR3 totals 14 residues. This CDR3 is CASSMGFPEAPLHF. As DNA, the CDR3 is TGTGCCAGTAGTATGGGGTTTCCCGAAGCACCCCTCCACTTT.

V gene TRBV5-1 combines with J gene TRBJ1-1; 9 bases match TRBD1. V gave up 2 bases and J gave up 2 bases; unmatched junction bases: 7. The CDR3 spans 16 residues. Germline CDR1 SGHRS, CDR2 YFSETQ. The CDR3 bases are TGCGCCAGCAGCTTTCGAATACAGGGGGCTAACACTGAAGCTTTCTTT. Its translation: CASSFRIQGANTEAFF.

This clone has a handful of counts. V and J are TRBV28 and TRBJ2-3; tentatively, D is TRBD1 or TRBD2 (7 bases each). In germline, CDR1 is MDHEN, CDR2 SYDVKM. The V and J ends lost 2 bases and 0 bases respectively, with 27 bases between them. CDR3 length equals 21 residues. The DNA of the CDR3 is TGTGCCAGCAGTTTAGGGAGGGACAGACTAACGTCTCGGGCGAGCACAGATACGCAGTATTTT. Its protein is CASSLGRDRLTSRASTDTQYF.

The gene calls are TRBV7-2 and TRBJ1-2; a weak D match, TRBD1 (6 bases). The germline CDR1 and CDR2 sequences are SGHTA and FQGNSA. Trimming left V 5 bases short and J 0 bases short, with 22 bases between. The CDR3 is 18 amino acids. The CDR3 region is CASSTQLGPTGTNYGYTF. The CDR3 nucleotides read TGTGCCAGCAGCACGCAATTGGGCCCGACAGGAACTAACTATGGCTACACCTTC.

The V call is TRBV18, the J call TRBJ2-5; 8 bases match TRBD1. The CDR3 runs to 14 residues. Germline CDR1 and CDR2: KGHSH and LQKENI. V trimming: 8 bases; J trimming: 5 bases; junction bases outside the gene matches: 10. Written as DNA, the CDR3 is TGTGCCAGCACTAAGACAGGGGTGCGGGAGACCCAGTACTTC. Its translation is CASTKTGVRETQYF.

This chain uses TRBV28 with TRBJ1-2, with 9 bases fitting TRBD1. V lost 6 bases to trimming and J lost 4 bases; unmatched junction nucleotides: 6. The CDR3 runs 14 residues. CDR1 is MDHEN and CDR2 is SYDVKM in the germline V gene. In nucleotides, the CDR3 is TGTGCCAGCAGAACCCCGGGACAGGGCTATGGCTACACCTTC. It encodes CASRTPGQGYGYTF.

CDR3 amino acids: CASSPGGRVNYEQYF. The CDR3 bases are TGTGCCAGCTCACCTGGGGGGCGGGTGAACTACGAGCAGTACTTC. The chain links TRBV18 to TRBJ2-7; D may correspond to TRBD1 or TRBD2 (6 bases each). From germline, CDR1 is KGHSH and CDR2 LQKENI. This CDR3 has 15 amino acids. The ends were cut back, 3 bases at V and 3 bases at J, with 15 bases in the middle.

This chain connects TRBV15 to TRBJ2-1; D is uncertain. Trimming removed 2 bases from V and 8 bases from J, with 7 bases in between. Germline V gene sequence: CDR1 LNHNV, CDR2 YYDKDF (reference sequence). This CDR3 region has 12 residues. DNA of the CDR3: TGTGCCACCAGCAGAAGCACCCATGAGCAGTTCTTC. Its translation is CATSRSTHEQFF.

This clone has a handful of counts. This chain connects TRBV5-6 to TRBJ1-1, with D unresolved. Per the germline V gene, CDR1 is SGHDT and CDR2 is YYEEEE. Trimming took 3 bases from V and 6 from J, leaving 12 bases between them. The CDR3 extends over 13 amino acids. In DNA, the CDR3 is TGTGCCAGCAGCTCCGTCCGAGTCCCTGAAGCTTTCTTT. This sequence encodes CASSSVRVPEAFF.